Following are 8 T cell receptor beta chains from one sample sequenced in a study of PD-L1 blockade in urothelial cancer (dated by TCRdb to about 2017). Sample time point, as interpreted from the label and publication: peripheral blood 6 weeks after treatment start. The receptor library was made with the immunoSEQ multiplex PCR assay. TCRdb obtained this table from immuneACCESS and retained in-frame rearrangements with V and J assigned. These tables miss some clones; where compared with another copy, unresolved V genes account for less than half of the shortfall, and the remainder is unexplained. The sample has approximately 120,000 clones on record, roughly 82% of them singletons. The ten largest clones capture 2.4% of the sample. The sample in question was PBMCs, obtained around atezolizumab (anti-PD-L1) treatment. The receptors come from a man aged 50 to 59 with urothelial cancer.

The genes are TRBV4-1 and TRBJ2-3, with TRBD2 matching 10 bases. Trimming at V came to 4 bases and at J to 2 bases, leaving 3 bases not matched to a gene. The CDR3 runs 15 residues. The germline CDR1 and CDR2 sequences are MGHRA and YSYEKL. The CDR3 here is CASSLLAGTTDTQYF. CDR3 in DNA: TGCGCCAGCAGCCTACTAGCGGGGACCACAGATACGCAGTATTTT.

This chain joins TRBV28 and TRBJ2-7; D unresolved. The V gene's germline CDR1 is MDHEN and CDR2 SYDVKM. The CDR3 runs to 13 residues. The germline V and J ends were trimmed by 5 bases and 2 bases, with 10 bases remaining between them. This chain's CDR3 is CASSTPITYEQYF. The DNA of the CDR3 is TGTGCCAGCAGTACTCCGATCACCTACGAGCAGTACTTC.

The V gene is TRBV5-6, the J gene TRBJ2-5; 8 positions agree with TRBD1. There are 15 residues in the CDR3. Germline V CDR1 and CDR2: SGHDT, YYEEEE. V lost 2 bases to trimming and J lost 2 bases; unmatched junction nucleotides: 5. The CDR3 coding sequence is TGTGCCAGCAGCTTTGACAGGGGAATTCAAGAGACCCAGTACTTC. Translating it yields CASSFDRGIQETQYF.

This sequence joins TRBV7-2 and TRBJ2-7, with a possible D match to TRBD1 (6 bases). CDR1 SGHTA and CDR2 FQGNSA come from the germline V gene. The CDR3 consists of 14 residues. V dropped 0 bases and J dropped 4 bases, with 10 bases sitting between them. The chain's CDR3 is CASSLAITGYEQYF. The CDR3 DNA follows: TGTGCCAGCAGCTTAGCGATAACAGGGTACGAGCAGTACTTC.

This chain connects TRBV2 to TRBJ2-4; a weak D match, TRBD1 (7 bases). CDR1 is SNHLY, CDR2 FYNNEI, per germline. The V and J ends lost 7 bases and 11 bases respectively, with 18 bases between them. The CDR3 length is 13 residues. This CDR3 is CASIRRGRNVQYF. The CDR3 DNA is TGTGCCAGCATAAGGAGGGGGCGGAATGTTCAGTACTTC.

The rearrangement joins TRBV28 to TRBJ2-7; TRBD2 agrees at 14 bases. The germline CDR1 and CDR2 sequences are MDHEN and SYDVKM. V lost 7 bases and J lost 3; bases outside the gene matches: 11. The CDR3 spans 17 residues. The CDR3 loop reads CASKTTGLAGDGYEQYF. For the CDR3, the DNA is TGTGCCAGCAAAACCACGGGACTAGCGGGAGATGGCTACGAGCAGTACTTC.

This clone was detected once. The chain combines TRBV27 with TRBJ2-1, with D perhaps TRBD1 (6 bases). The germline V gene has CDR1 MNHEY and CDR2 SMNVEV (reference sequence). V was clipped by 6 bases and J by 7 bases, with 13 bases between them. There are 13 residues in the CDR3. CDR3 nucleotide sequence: TGTGCCAGCAGCGCCATACAGGGAAATGAGCAGTTCTTC. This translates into CASSAIQGNEQFF.

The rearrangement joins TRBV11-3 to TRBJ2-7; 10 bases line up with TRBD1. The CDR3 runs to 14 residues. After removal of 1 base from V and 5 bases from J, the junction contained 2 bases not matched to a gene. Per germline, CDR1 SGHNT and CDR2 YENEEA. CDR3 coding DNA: TGTGCCAGCAGCTTAGCCGGGACAGGGGACGAGCAGTACTTC. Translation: CASSLAGTGDEQYF.